This TCR beta chain was captured in a study of spatial heterogeneity in lung cancer. Study-level information: Among detected sequences, beta-chain ones consistently exceeded alpha-chain ones in number.

This CDR3 has 14 amino acids. Study-wide points: Follow-up blood showed ubiquitous expanded tumor TCRs less than blood at resection did.

A unique molecular identifier was carried by every single TCR cDNA molecule. A single record per CDR3 protein comes from TCRdb applying MiXCR to the 5' RACE reads. The sample includes roughly 7,300 distinct CDR3 sequences, around 21% seen only once; the top ten take more than 15%. Time point meaning: sample taken at primary tumor resection. Researchers sequenced whole RNA taken from tumor, nontumor lung or frozen PBMC without sorting. Samples were donated by 72 untreated early-stage non-small cell lung cancer patients. As regards this clonotype: Its antigen is unknown.

The V call is TRBV3-2, the J call TRBJ2-7. TRBV3-2 is assigned pseudogene status. The TCR was taken from a female donor with early-stage non-small cell lung cancer. Sequences were derived from PBMCs, sampled at surgery. The CDR3 coding sequence is TGTGCCAGCAGCCAAGGGGTCGAGCGCTACGAGCAGTACTTC. As protein: CASSQGVERYEQYF.